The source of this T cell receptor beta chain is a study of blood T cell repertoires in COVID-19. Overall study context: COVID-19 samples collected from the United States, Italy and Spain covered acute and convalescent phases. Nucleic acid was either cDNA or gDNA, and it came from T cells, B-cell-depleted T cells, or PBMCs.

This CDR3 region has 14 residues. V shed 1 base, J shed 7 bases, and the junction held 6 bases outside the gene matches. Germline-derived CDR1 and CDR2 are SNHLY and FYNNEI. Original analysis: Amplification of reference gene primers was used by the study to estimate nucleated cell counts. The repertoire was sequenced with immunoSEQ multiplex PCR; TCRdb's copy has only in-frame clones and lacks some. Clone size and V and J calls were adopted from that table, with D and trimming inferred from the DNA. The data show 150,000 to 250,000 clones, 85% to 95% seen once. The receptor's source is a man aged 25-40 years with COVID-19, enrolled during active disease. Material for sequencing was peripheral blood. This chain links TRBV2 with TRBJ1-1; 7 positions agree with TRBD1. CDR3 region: CASSEVRGIGEAFF. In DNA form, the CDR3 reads TGTGCCAGCAGTGAAGTCAGGGGGATCGGTGAAGCTTTCTTT.